One and the same sample provided the 18 T cell receptor beta chains below, sequenced in a study of T-cell reconstitution after alpha-beta-depleted transplantation in children. The library targeted TCRbeta and was prepared with unique molecular identifiers. TCRdb re-analysed the PCR reads in MiXCR, keeping a single row per CDR3 protein. The sample has 600,000 to 800,000 distinct CDR3 sequences; around 13% are singletons. This specimen was PBMCs, taken before TCRalphabeta/CD19-depleted stem cell transplant. The receptors shown here come from a girl aged 2 to 10 with congenital amegakaryocytic thrombocytopenia, due to receive a stem cell transplant.

This clonotype has more than one count but fewer than ten. V gene TRBV15 combines with J gene TRBJ2-7; 7 bases align to TRBD2. CDR1 and CDR2 from the germline V gene are LNHNV and YYDKDF (reference sequence). This CDR3 spans 14 amino acids. Trimming removed 0 bases from V and 6 bases from J; junction bases left unmatched: 5. CDR3 nucleotide sequence: TGTGCCACCAGCAGAGATGTAGCGGGTGGCGAGCAGTACTTC. As protein: CATSRDVAGGEQYF.

The table lists this clonotype with many counts. V gene TRBV24-1 combines with J gene TRBJ2-2; D gene uncertain. The CDR3 contains 13 residues. Trimming stripped 7 bases from V and 4 bases from J, with 9 bases between. Germline values: CDR1 KGHDR, CDR2 SFDVKD. The CDR3 bases are TGTGCCACCAGCGATCGGAGCACCGGGGAGCTGTTTTTT. Its translation is CATSDRSTGELFF.

In this sample, this clonotype turned up many times. CDR3 nucleotide sequence: TGCGCCAGCAGCTTGGTCGCGGAGGACTATGGCTACACCTTC. Translating gives CASSLVAEDYGYTF. The chain has TRBV5-1 and TRBJ1-2; no clear D. V was cut by 0 bases and J by 3 bases, with 9 bases left in between. The germline V gene has CDR1 SGHRS and CDR2 YFSETQ. This CDR3 is built from 14 residues.

This clonotype has a count of ten or more. The genes are TRBV5-1 and TRBJ2-1; D perhaps matches TRBD2 (6 bases). In germline, CDR1 is SGHRS, CDR2 YFSETQ. V was clipped by 4 bases and J by 4 bases, with 15 bases between them. CDR3 length: 15 residues. CDR3 in amino acids: CASSPRESTYNEQFF. The DNA of the CDR3 is TGCGCCAGCAGCCCGCGGGAATCTACTTACAATGAGCAGTTCTTC.

This clonotype was counted ten times or more. The V gene is TRBV10-3, the J gene TRBJ2-7, with 7 bases lining up with TRBD1. This CDR3 is built from 13 residues. V trimming: 6 bases; J trimming: 3 bases; junction bases outside the gene matches: 5. Germline V gene sequence: CDR1 ENHRY, CDR2 SYGVKD. The CDR3 DNA is TGTGCCATCAGGCCTGACAGGGTCTACGAGCAGTACTTC. Translating gives CAIRPDRVYEQYF.

This clonotype was seen many times. This chain uses TRBV20-1 with TRBJ1-6; D uncertain. V dropped 6 bases and J dropped 10 bases, with 16 bases sitting between them. The CDR3 consists of 13 residues. Germline assignment: CDR1 DFQATT and CDR2 SNEGSKA (reference sequence). This CDR3 reads CSAGGEPKSPLHF. The CDR3 nucleotides read TGCAGTGCCGGCGGGGAACCCAAATCACCCCTCCACTTT.

In regard to this clonotype: Being one base from a much bigger clone, this may be a read error. CDR3 amino acids: CASKSQDRSTDTQYF. CDR3 nucleotide sequence: TGTGCCAGCAAGTCCCAGGACAGGAGCACAGATACGCAGTATTTT. V gene TRBV7-2 combines with J gene TRBJ2-3; 7 bases are shared with TRBD1. The trim removed 7 bases at V and 0 bases at J, leaving 7 bases unmatched. Germline V gene data show CDR1 as SGHTA and CDR2 as FQGNSA. This CDR3 has 15 residues.

This clonotype was seen at least ten times. The chain combines TRBV20-1 with TRBJ2-7; 7 nucleotides line up with TRBD1. Germline assignment: CDR1 DFQATT and CDR2 SNEGSKA (reference sequence). V gave up 3 bases and J gave up 2 bases; unmatched junction bases: 4. The CDR3 length is 13 residues. DNA for the CDR3: TGCAGTGCTAGGGCGACAGGGACCTACGAGCAGTACTTC. Protein sequence: CSARATGTYEQYF.

On this clonotype itself: A single base separates this from a much larger clone, so it may be a read error. DNA of the CDR3: TGCAGCGTTGAACGTTCTAGCAGAGATACGCAGTATTTT. Encoded protein: CSVERSSRDTQYF. The rearrangement joins TRBV29-1 to TRBJ2-3; possibly TRBD2 for D (5 bases). Per the germline V gene, CDR1 is SQVTM and CDR2 is ANQGSEA. CDR3 length: 13 amino acids.

The chain has TRBV6-1 and TRBJ2-7; 7 nucleotides line up with TRBD1. Germline CDR1 reads MNHNS; CDR2 reads SASEGT. Trimming at V came to 10 bases and at J to 3 bases, leaving 12 bases not matched to a gene. CDR3 length: 14 amino acids. CDR3 region: CATKTGQRYYEQYF. In nucleotides, the CDR3 is TGTGCCACCAAAACGGGACAGCGCTACTACGAGCAGTACTTC.

V and J are TRBV4-1 and TRBJ2-5; no clear D. In germline, CDR1 is MGHRA, CDR2 YSYEKL. The CDR3 is 15 residues long. The V end lost 2 bases, the J end lost 4 bases, and 14 bases lay between the germline ends. In DNA form, the CDR3 reads TGCGCCAGCAGCCAAAACTGGGGATCTAGAGAGACCCAGTACTTC. Its protein is CASSQNWGSRETQYF.

The rearrangement uses TRBV7-8 and TRBJ2-1; 8 bases map to TRBD2. Trimming cost V 1 base and J 5 bases; bases outside gene matches: 4. In germline, CDR1 is SGHVS, CDR2 FQNEAQ. The CDR3 is 15 residues long. CDR3 sequence: CASSLGRGANNEQFF. The DNA of the CDR3 is TGTGCCAGCAGCTTAGGGCGGGGGGCTAACAATGAGCAGTTCTTC.

This clonotype was counted between two and nine times. V usage is TRBV20-1 and J usage is TRBJ1-2, with 9 bases that match TRBD1. The J segment lost 8 bases and the V segment lost 3 bases, leaving 16 bases of the junction unmatched. Per the germline V gene, CDR1 is DFQATT and CDR2 is SNEGSKA (reference sequence). The CDR3 spans 16 residues. CDR3 DNA: TGCAGTGCTAGTGACGAAATACCGGGACAGGGCAGGGGCTACACCTTC. Encoded protein: CSASDEIPGQGRGYTF.

This clonotype was detected a few times. The gene calls are TRBV3-1 and TRBJ1-1; the D is unclear. The V gene lost 4 bases and the J gene lost 4 bases, with 13 bases spanning the gap. From germline, CDR1 is LGHDT and CDR2 YNNKEL (reference sequence). The CDR3 is made up of 14 amino acids. The CDR3 region is CASSPNSPFTEAFF. In DNA, the CDR3 is TGTGCCAGCAGCCCCAATTCCCCCTTCACTGAAGCTTTCTTT.

Points on this clonotype: This may be a read error, as it is one base from a much larger clone. V is TRBV20-1 and J is TRBJ2-1; no firm D call. Germline V lookup: CDR1 DFQATT, CDR2 SNEGSKA (reference sequence). V was cut by 6 bases and J by 1 base, with 16 bases left in between. The CDR3 contains 15 residues. The CDR3, as DNA: TGCAGTGCCCCCCGGCCGGCCAAGTCCTACAATGAGCAGTTCTTC. Residues: CSAPRPAKSYNEQFF.

This clonotype was found many times. The V call is TRBV7-8, the J call TRBJ2-7; maybe TRBD1 (6 bases). V was pared by 7 bases and J by 4 bases, with 23 bases between. The CDR3 is 16 amino acids. Germline CDR1 is SGHVS and CDR2 is FQNEAQ. CDR3 DNA: TGTGCCAGCACCTCCCAGGGGTTGGAGGATCTTTACGAGCAGTACTTC. Its translation: CASTSQGLEDLYEQYF.

This clonotype was seen many times. This chain links TRBV7-9 with TRBJ1-5; tentatively, D is TRBD1 (5 bases). Trimming cost V 9 bases and J 4 bases, with 13 bases left between them. The CDR3 extends over 13 amino acids. CDR1 and CDR2 (germline): SEHNR, FQNEAQ (reference sequence). CDR3 sequence reads: CASTNGANQPQHF. For the CDR3, the DNA is TGTGCCAGTACTAATGGGGCTAATCAGCCCCAGCATTTT.

This clonotype has just a few counts. CDR3 in DNA: TGTGCCAGCAGTTTTGGGGGTTTTTATAATTCACCCCTCCACTTT. Residues: CASSFGGFYNSPLHF. This chain joins TRBV27 and TRBJ1-6; perhaps TRBD1 as D (5 bases). Germline V gene lookup returns CDR1 MNHEY and CDR2 SMNVEV (reference sequence). V was pared by 3 bases and J by 4 bases, with 10 bases between. This CDR3 has 15 amino acids.